The 17 T cell receptor beta chains below all came from one sample that was sequenced in a study of blood T cell repertoires in COVID-19. Libraries were prepared by immunoSEQ multiplex PCR; TCRdb keeps only in-frame clonotypes and omits some of them. Here the sample spans 450,000 to 600,000 clones, roughly 90% being singletons. The sequencing sample was made of PBMCs or T cells enriched from blood (not recorded which). These receptors came from a woman in her late teens or twenties who had recovered from COVID-19.

This clone was detected once. The gene calls are TRBV4-2 and TRBJ1-2; TRBD1 aligns across 11 bases. Germline assignment: CDR1 LGHNA and CDR2 YNFKEQ. After removal of 1 base from V and 3 bases from J, the junction contained 7 bases not matched to a gene. The CDR3 has 17 residues. The CDR3 reads CASSQGTGGTWDYGYTF. In DNA, the CDR3 is TGTGCCAGCAGCCAAGGGACAGGGGGCACTTGGGACTATGGCTACACCTTC.

CDR3 loop: CASSSGTPQETQYF. CDR3 sequence (DNA): TGTGCCAGCAGCTCCGGGACTCCCCAAGAGACCCAGTACTTC. V is TRBV7-2 and J is TRBJ2-5, with D perhaps TRBD2 (6 bases). The V end was cut by 4 bases, the J end by 1 base, with 10 bases between. Germline V CDR1 and CDR2: SGHTA, FQGNSA. This CDR3 is built from 14 residues.

This clone has only one observation. This chain connects TRBV30 to TRBJ1-1, with 7 bases matching TRBD1. The ends lost 2 bases at V and 1 base at J; junction bases unmatched: 4. In germline, CDR1 is GTSNPN, CDR2 SVGIG (reference sequence). The CDR3 is made up of 14 amino acids. CDR3 region: CAWSPTGENTEAFF. In DNA, the CDR3 is TGTGCCTGGAGTCCTACAGGGGAGAACACTGAAGCTTTCTTT.

The chain links TRBV4-1 to TRBJ2-2, with 7 positions matching TRBD1. The V and J ends lost 4 bases and 5 bases, in that order; junction bases with no gene match: 4. Per the germline V gene, CDR1 is MGHRA and CDR2 is YSYEKL. This CDR3 is 14 amino acids long. This CDR3 reads CASSPGQQTGELFF. The CDR3 DNA reads TGCGCCAGCAGCCCGGGACAGCAAACCGGGGAGCTGTTTTTT.

The chain couples TRBV5-5 to TRBJ1-2, with 10 positions matching TRBD1. This CDR3 is built from 17 residues. From germline, CDR1 is SGHKS and CDR2 YYEKEE (reference sequence). With 4 bases clipped from V and 3 bases from J, the junction kept 12 bases outside the gene matches. The CDR3, as DNA: TGTGCCAGCAGCCGAACGGCGGGACAGGGGTTGGACTATGGCTACACCTTC. Protein: CASSRTAGQGLDYGYTF.

The chain has TRBV19 and TRBJ1-5, with D possibly matching TRBD1 (6 bases). The ends were cut back, 7 bases at V and 8 bases at J, with 24 bases in the middle. Germline CDR1 and CDR2: LNHDA and SQIVND (reference sequence). This CDR3 region has 16 residues. In DNA, the CDR3 is TGTGCCAGTACACCACGGGCACAGGGTACGGTTAAGCCCCAGCATTTT. Protein product: CASTPRAQGTVKPQHF.

The chain has TRBV5-1 and TRBJ1-2, with 8 bases fitting TRBD1. Germline loops: CDR1 SGHRS, CDR2 YFSETQ. The CDR3 is made up of 13 amino acids. Unmatched junction bases numbered 7, after V lost 4 bases and J lost 8 bases. The CDR3 DNA sequence: TGCGCCAGCAGCCGCGAGGGACAGGTCGGCTACACCTTC. This translates into CASSREGQVGYTF.

Here the CDR3 reads CASSLGQGINYGYTF. The DNA for the CDR3 is TGTGCCAGCAGCTTAGGACAGGGGATTAACTATGGCTACACCTTC. The genes are TRBV7-9 and TRBJ1-2, with 8 bases lining up with TRBD1. This CDR3 has 15 amino acids. Trimming removed 1 base from V and 1 base from J; junction bases left unmatched: 2. CDR1 and CDR2 from the germline V gene are SEHNR and FQNEAQ (reference sequence).

The genes are TRBV3-1 (or the pseudogene TRBV3-2) and TRBJ2-7; D is uncertain. The CDR3 covers 12 residues. Deletions cut 4 bases from V and 3 bases from J, with 7 bases between. Germline V gives CDR1 LGHDT, CDR2 YNNKEL (reference sequence). As DNA, the CDR3 is TGTGCCAGCAGCCGGGCCGACTACGAGCAGTACTTC. Encoded protein: CASSRADYEQYF.

This clone was detected a few times. The CDR3 DNA reads TGTGCCAGCAGCTCAACACCCCGCGAGACAGAGGCTAACTATGGCTACACCTTC. This gives the protein CASSSTPRETEANYGYTF. This chain links TRBV7-9 with TRBJ1-2; D perhaps matches TRBD1 (5 bases). This CDR3 has 18 amino acids. Looked up from germline, CDR1 is SEHNR and CDR2 is FQNEAQ (reference sequence). The V end was cut by 4 bases, the J end by 0 bases, with 21 bases between.

The V gene is TRBV7-9, the J gene TRBJ1-2, with 7 bases aligning to TRBD1. Germline trimming cut 5 bases from V and 4 bases from J; bases unmatched to any gene: 4. Germline values: CDR1 SEHNR, CDR2 FQNEAQ (reference sequence). This CDR3 spans 13 amino acids. The CDR3 nucleotides are TGTGCCAGCAGCCCAAGGGACAGCTATGGCTACACCTTC. Translation gives CASSPRDSYGYTF.

The chain is built from TRBV7-9 and TRBJ1-1; a possible D gene is TRBD1 (6 bases). The V and J ends lost 5 bases and 4 bases respectively, with 23 bases between them. This CDR3 comprises 17 residues. The V gene's germline CDR1 is SEHNR and CDR2 FQNEAQ (reference sequence). The CDR3 DNA sequence: TGTGCCAGCAGCCCATTCGGCTATATGGGAGGGGGCACTGAAGCTTTCTTT. As protein: CASSPFGYMGGGTEAFF.

The V call is TRBV3-1 (or the pseudogene TRBV3-2), the J call TRBJ1-1, with D unresolved. CDR3 length: 15 residues. The V gene's germline CDR1 is LGHDT and CDR2 YNNKEL (reference sequence). V dropped 0 bases and J dropped 2 bases, with 10 bases sitting between them. CDR3: CASSQDPQPNTEAFF. The CDR3 coding sequence is TGTGCCAGCAGCCAAGATCCACAGCCTAACACTGAAGCTTTCTTT.

The J gene is TRBJ1-2, the V gene TRBV27, with D uncertain. CDR3 size: 13 residues. V lost 10 bases, J lost 5 bases, and 17 bases lay in between. Germline lookup yields CDR1 MNHEY and CDR2 SMNVEV (reference sequence). The CDR3 is CATSPGGRYGYTF. CDR3 coding DNA: TGTGCCACCTCACCGGGAGGGAGATATGGCTACACCTTC.

This sequence joins TRBV5-1 and TRBJ1-1; D remains unclear. V lost 0 bases, J lost 8 bases, and 17 bases lay in between. The CDR3 loop spans 15 amino acids. CDR1 is SGHRS and CDR2 is YFSETQ in the germline V gene. The chain's CDR3 is CASSLAVGSSMEAFF. In nucleotides, the CDR3 is TGCGCCAGCAGCTTGGCGGTGGGTAGTAGCATGGAAGCTTTCTTT.

The V gene is TRBV6-1, the J gene TRBJ1-3; TRBD1 agrees at 9 bases. Trimming removed 3 bases from V and 8 bases from J; junction bases left unmatched: 5. The CDR3 runs to 14 residues. CDR1 MNHNS and CDR2 SASEGT come from the germline V gene. The CDR3 reads CASSETGGVDTIYF. For the CDR3, the DNA is TGTGCCAGCAGTGAGACAGGGGGAGTGGACACCATATATTTT.

As regards this clone: At the DNA level, this CDR3 is encoded by other sequences in the same sample as well. The V gene is TRBV5-1, the J gene TRBJ1-3, with D hard to call. In germline, CDR1 is SGHRS, CDR2 YFSETQ. The CDR3 spans 15 residues. V dropped 4 bases and J dropped 0 bases, with 11 bases sitting between them. CDR3 sequence (DNA): TGCGCCAGCAGCCTAGGCGTCGACTCTGGAAACACCATATATTTT. Translating gives CASSLGVDSGNTIYF. The full variable domain, rest sourced from reference TRBV5-1 and TRBJ1-3, is KAGVTQTPRYLIKTRGQQVTLSCSPISGHRSVSWYQQTPGQGLQFLFEYFSETQRNKGNFPGRFSGRQFSNSRSEMNVSTLELGDSALYLCASSLGVDSGNTIYFGEGSWLTVV.